These T cell receptor beta chains were read from a single sample in a study of T cell responses to AZD1222 COVID-19 vaccine. Method: immunoSEQ multiplex PCR; TCRdb's copy keeps in-frame clones and lacks some. This table holds about 180,000 clones, roughly 90% found once. The sample in question was peripheral blood, obtained on day 0 of AZD1222 vaccination. The source is an adult in good health. The CDR3 runs from the conserved cysteine through the conserved F or W. The D gene is left open where the match is weak. Only part of the rows carry a size: once, few, many, or a class if the clone is expanded.

j_call: TRBJ2-5
d_call: TRBD2
clone_size: NA
v_call: TRBV27
cdr3_aa: CASSLRAGERQETQYF
cdr3_nt: TGTGCCAGCAGTTTAAGAGCGGGGGAGAGACAAGAGACCCAGTACTTC

j_call: TRBJ1-2
d_call: NA
clone_size: NA
v_call: TRBV6-5
cdr3_aa: CASSSFGTYGYTF
cdr3_nt: TGTGCCAGCAGTTCTTTCGGGACGTATGGCTACACCTTC

j_call: TRBJ1-1
d_call: NA
clone_size: few
v_call: TRBV10-3
cdr3_aa: CAISPSGGDTEAFF
cdr3_nt: TGTGCCATCAGCCCCTCGGGGGGGGACACTGAAGCTTTCTTT

j_call: TRBJ1-5
d_call: TRBD1
clone_size: NA
v_call: TRBV4-1
cdr3_aa: CASSQGRQGNQPQHF
cdr3_nt: TGCGCCAGCAGCCAAGGTCGACAGGGGAATCAGCCCCAGCATTTT

j_call: TRBJ2-1
d_call: NA
clone_size: NA
v_call: TRBV11-2
cdr3_aa: CASSWRDPLSSDNEQFF
cdr3_nt: TGTGCCAGCAGCTGGAGAGATCCCTTATCTTCCGACAATGAGCAGTTCTTC

j_call: TRBJ1-2
d_call: NA
clone_size: NA
v_call: TRBV30
cdr3_aa: CAWSSGPYGYTF
cdr3_nt: TGTGCCTGGAGCTCCGGACCCTATGGCTACACCTTC

j_call: TRBJ2-7
d_call: NA
clone_size: NA
v_call: TRBV5-5
cdr3_aa: CASSFGGEQYF
cdr3_nt: TGTGCCAGCAGCTTCGGGGGCGAGCAGTACTTC

j_call: TRBJ1-2
d_call: NA
clone_size: NA
v_call: TRBV6-5
cdr3_aa: CASSYSGIYGYTF
cdr3_nt: TGTGCCAGCAGTTACTCGGGGATCTATGGCTACACCTTC

j_call: TRBJ2-7
d_call: NA
clone_size: NA
v_call: TRBV6-5
cdr3_aa: CASSYSGYSSYEQYF
cdr3_nt: TGTGCCAGCAGTTACTCGGGCTACAGCTCCTACGAGCAGTACTTC

j_call: TRBJ2-5
d_call: NA
clone_size: NA
v_call: TRBV18
cdr3_aa: CASSLTLPETQYF
cdr3_nt: TGTGCCAGCTCACTGACCCTCCCGGAGACCCAGTACTTC

j_call: TRBJ2-2
d_call: NA
clone_size: once
v_call: TRBV15
cdr3_aa: CATSRDVWGTGELFF
cdr3_nt: TGTGCCACCAGCAGAGATGTGTGGGGGACCGGGGAGCTGTTTTTT

j_call: TRBJ1-2
d_call: NA
clone_size: NA
v_call: TRBV29-1
cdr3_aa: CSVVAGTPGYTF
cdr3_nt: TGCAGCGTTGTGGCCGGTACTCCGGGCTACACCTTC

j_call: TRBJ1-6
d_call: TRBD1
clone_size: once
v_call: TRBV2
cdr3_aa: CASTRTGSHNSPLHF
cdr3_nt: TGTGCCAGCACTCGGACAGGGTCCCATAATTCACCCCTCCACTTT

j_call: TRBJ2-7
d_call: NA
clone_size: few
v_call: TRBV3-1/TRBV3-2
cdr3_aa: CASSRGPMSSYEQYF
cdr3_nt: TGTGCCAGCAGCCGGGGACCTATGAGCTCCTACGAGCAGTACTTC

j_call: TRBJ1-1
d_call: NA
clone_size: NA
v_call: TRBV15
cdr3_aa: CATSRDRGLSTEAFF
cdr3_nt: TGTGCCACCAGCAGAGATCGGGGGCTGAGCACTGAAGCTTTCTTT

j_call: TRBJ2-3
d_call: NA
clone_size: NA
v_call: TRBV11-2
cdr3_aa: CASSAASDTQYF
cdr3_nt: TGTGCCAGCAGTGCGGCATCAGATACGCAGTATTTT

j_call: TRBJ2-2
d_call: TRBD1
clone_size: NA
v_call: TRBV28
cdr3_aa: CASSSAGTGSTGELFF
cdr3_nt: TGTGCCAGCAGTTCAGCCGGGACAGGGTCAACCGGGGAGCTGTTTTTT

j_call: TRBJ1-6
d_call: NA
clone_size: NA
v_call: TRBV18
cdr3_aa: CASSPKRENSPLHF
cdr3_nt: TGTGCCAGCTCACCGAAGCGGGAGAATTCACCCCTCCACTTT

j_call: TRBJ2-2
d_call: NA
clone_size: few
v_call: TRBV7-9
cdr3_aa: CASSYWGRLSGELFF
cdr3_nt: TGTGCCAGCAGCTATTGGGGGAGATTGAGCGGGGAGCTGTTTTTT

j_call: TRBJ1-2
d_call: NA
clone_size: few
v_call: TRBV24-1
cdr3_aa: CATSWQGSGYTF
cdr3_nt: TGTGCCACCAGTTGGCAAGGGAGTGGCTACACCTTC

j_call: TRBJ1-2
d_call: TRBD1
clone_size: NA
v_call: TRBV19
cdr3_aa: CASSIDRTGGSNYGYTF
cdr3_nt: TGTGCCAGTAGTATAGACCGCACAGGGGGCTCTAACTATGGCTACACCTTC

j_call: TRBJ1-1
d_call: NA
clone_size: NA
v_call: TRBV9
cdr3_aa: CASSHSGGTEAFF
cdr3_nt: TGTGCCAGCAGTCACAGCGGGGGGACAGAAGCTTTCTTT

j_call: TRBJ1-4
d_call: NA
clone_size: NA
v_call: TRBV6-6
cdr3_aa: CASTIGIATNEKLFF
cdr3_nt: TGTGCCAGCACCATCGGGATTGCAACTAATGAAAAACTGTTTTTT

j_call: TRBJ2-1
d_call: TRBD2
clone_size: NA
v_call: TRBV3-1/TRBV3-2
cdr3_aa: CASSPRTSSFNEQFF
cdr3_nt: TGTGCCAGCAGCCCTCGGACTAGCTCGTTCAATGAGCAGTTCTTC

j_call: TRBJ2-7
d_call: TRBD1
clone_size: NA
v_call: TRBV6-4
cdr3_aa: CASSAPAWTGDYEQYF
cdr3_nt: TGTGCCAGCAGTGCCCCGGCGTGGACAGGGGACTACGAGCAGTACTTC